The rows below give T cell receptor beta chains drawn from one sample of a study of Graves' ophthalmopathy and Graves' hyperthyroidism. TCRdb passed the multiplex PCR reads through MiXCR, listing each CDR3 protein once. Among about 210,000 distinct CDR3 sequences listed, 25% to 30% were seen once. Input material: peripheral blood. The receptors stem from a man aged 45 to 65 with Graves' ophthalmopathy. CDR3s include the opening cysteine and the closing phenylalanine or tryptophan. Each record gives: D gene, clone size, V gene, J gene, CDR3 DNA, CDR3 protein. The D gene is left open where the match is weak. Clone size is shown for a subset of rows, as once, few, many or a class of expanded clone.

NA	many	TRBV6-1	TRBJ2-7	TGTGCCAGCAGTCGCGGGACTCCCGGAGAGCAGTACTTC	CASSRGTPGEQYF
TRBD1	many	TRBV27	TRBJ2-5	TGTGCCAGCAGTTTAACCCAGGGGGCAGAGACCCAGTACTTC	CASSLTQGAETQYF
TRBD1	NA	TRBV5-1	TRBJ2-7	TGCGCCAGCAGCTTTGCCCTAGGACAGGGTAGTTCCTACGAGCAGTACTTC	CASSFALGQGSSYEQYF
NA	many	TRBV11-2	TRBJ2-7	TGTGCCAGCAGCAACCGAATCTTGGGGTACGAGCAGTACTTC	CASSNRILGYEQYF
TRBD2	few	TRBV7-3	TRBJ2-5	TGTGCCGGCAGCCGAGAAGCGGGGGGCAGGGAGACCCAGTACTTC	CAGSREAGGRETQYF
TRBD1	many	TRBV7-9	TRBJ1-1	TGTGCCAGCAGCTCACAGGGGGAAAGGACTGAAGCTTTCTTT	CASSSQGERTEAFF
NA	NA	TRBV5-6	TRBJ1-3	TGTGCCAGCAGCCGGACAACCTTCGGAAACACCATATATTTT	CASSRTTFGNTIYF
TRBD1	NA	TRBV12-3/TRBV12-4	TRBJ2-4	TGTGCCAGCAGTTTTACGGGACAGGGTGGTCACGCCAAAAACATTCAGTACTTC	CASSFTGQGGHAKNIQYF
NA	many	TRBV15	TRBJ2-2	TGTGCCACCAGCAGCGCCGGGGGACTCTTTCGAATCGGGGAGCTGTTTTTT	CATSSAGGLFRIGELFF
TRBD2	many	TRBV7-3	TRBJ2-5	TGTGCCAGCAGCTTAACCGGGGGGAGGAGTACCCAGTACTTC	CASSLTGGRSTQYF
TRBD2	many	TRBV20-1	TRBJ2-7	TGCAGTGCTAGAGCTAGCGGGTATTTCTACGAGCAGTACTTC	CSARASGYFYEQYF
TRBD2	many	TRBV5-5	TRBJ2-2	TGTGCCAGCAGCTGGGACTACCTCACCGGGGAGCTGTTTTTT	CASSWDYLTGELFF
NA	many	TRBV14	TRBJ2-5	TGTGCCAGCAGCCAGGGAATGGGCGCCGATATCCAAGAGACCCAGTACTTC	CASSQGMGADIQETQYF
NA	many	TRBV19	TRBJ1-5	TGTGCCAGTAGTACACACCAGGGCAATCAGCCCCAGCATTTT	CASSTHQGNQPQHF
NA	many	TRBV20-1	TRBJ1-1	TGCAGTGCCCGTGATCCAGGGGTCGGCACTGAAGCTTTCTTT	CSARDPGVGTEAFF
NA	many	TRBV14	TRBJ2-7	TGTGCCAGCAGCCCCGGGCAGGCCACCTACGAGCAGTACTTC	CASSPGQATYEQYF
NA	NA	TRBV28	TRBJ1-5	TGTGCCAGCAGGGCGAACACGGGAAACAATCAGCCCCAGCATTTT	CASRANTGNNQPQHF
NA	many	TRBV20-1	TRBJ1-2	TGCAGTGCTAGAGATGGGTATAGTGGGGATGGCTACACCTTC	CSARDGYSGDGYTF
TRBD2	many	TRBV7-2	TRBJ2-5	TGTGCCAGCAGCTTTACCCCCCCAAGCGGGAGCGGGGAGACCCAGTACTTC	CASSFTPPSGSGETQYF
TRBD2	NA	TRBV7-2	TRBJ2-7	TGTGCCAGCAGCTCGGGACTAGCGGTCCACGAGCAGTACTTC	CASSSGLAVHEQYF
TRBD2	NA	TRBV6-1	TRBJ2-7	TGTGCCAGCAGGCCCCGAGGGCGGGAGGGCCCGTACTTC	CASRPRGREGPYF
NA	many	TRBV7-8	TRBJ2-3	TGTGCCAGCAGCTCTCGTAACACAGATACGCAGTATTTT	CASSSRNTDTQYF
NA	many	TRBV28	TRBJ1-2	TGTGCCAGCAGTTTAAGCAGGGTTTATGGCTACACCTTC	CASSLSRVYGYTF
NA	many	TRBV20-1	TRBJ1-1	TGCAGTGCCAGAGTGGAGGGGGGGGAAGCTTTCTTT	CSARVEGGEAFF
TRBD1	many	TRBV28	TRBJ1-2	TGTGCCAGCAGTCCCGGGACAGTCATCTATGGCTACACCTTC	CASSPGTVIYGYTF
TRBD2	many	TRBV5-1	TRBJ2-2	TGCGCCAGCAGCTTGAGAGCGGGGACCGAACCTGGGGAGCTGTTTTTT	CASSLRAGTEPGELFF
TRBD2	many	TRBV12-3/TRBV12-4	TRBJ2-5	TGTGCCGCAGGGACTAGCGCGACCCAGTACTTC	CAAGTSATQYF
TRBD2	few	TRBV6-2/TRBV6-3	TRBJ2-7	TGTGCCAGCAGTTACCCAAGCGGGGGAACCTACGAGCAGTACTTC	CASSYPSGGTYEQYF
TRBD1	NA	TRBV4-1	TRBJ2-7	TGCGCCAGCAGCCAAGGGACAGGGGGCCACCTGGACTTC	CASSQGTGGHLDF
NA	many	TRBV29-1	TRBJ2-3	TGCAGCGTTAGTGGACAGACAGATACGCAGTATTTT	CSVSGQTDTQYF
NA	many	TRBV20-1	TRBJ2-5	TGCAGTGCCACCGAAAGGGGGAGCTTACAAGAGACCCAGTACTTC	CSATERGSLQETQYF
TRBD2	many	TRBV27	TRBJ2-1	TGTGCCAGCAGACTCTCCCCTGCGGGAGGGAATGAGCAGTTCTTC	CASRLSPAGGNEQFF
TRBD2	many	TRBV5-1	TRBJ2-7	TGCGCCAGCAGCTTCTGGACTAGCGGGAGTGGGGAAAGCTACGAGCAGTACTTC	CASSFWTSGSGESYEQYF
NA	many	TRBV7-9	TRBJ2-2	TGTGCCAGCACCGACTCTGATAGGACCGGGGAGCTGTTTTTT	CASTDSDRTGELFF